The T cell receptor (beta chain) described here comes from a study of blood T cell repertoires in COVID-19. On the study more broadly: Researchers got acute and convalescent COVID-19 samples from the United States, Italy and Spain. In each case, the material was cDNA or gDNA derived from T cells, B-cell-depleted T cells, or PBMCs.

Authors' data handling: Reference gene primer amplification in the assay estimated nucleated cell counts. Data came from immunoSEQ multiplex PCR; TCRdb stores just in-frame clones and leaves some out. V and J calls and clone size come straight from that table; D and trimming were deduced from the DNA. The table has under 150,000 clones, about 88% seen once. The germline CDR1 and CDR2 sequences are SGHNT and YYREEE (reference sequence). V was shortened by 4 bases and J by 6 bases, with 16 bases between the two germline ends. This CDR3 has 14 residues. The origin of this receptor is a man aged 40-49 years with acute or convalescent COVID-19. What was sequenced was peripheral blood. The chain uses TRBV5-4 and TRBJ1-2, with D possibly matching TRBD1 (5 bases). This chain's CDR3 is CASSRDGGRDGYTF. The CDR3 DNA is TGTGCCAGCAGCCGGGACGGGGGACGAGATGGCTACACCTTC.